This section outlines one T cell receptor (beta chain) sequence together with its context. What it recognizes is unknown. Enrolled ophthalmopathy patients presented with a Clinical Activity Score of at least 3, a NOSPECS grade of at least 4, and disease duration under 3 months. The data belong to a study of T cells in Graves' hyperthyroidism and ophthalmopathy. Whole-study results and caveats: Ophthalmopathy prediction by the model preceded onset by a median approximately six months. Most thyroid clonotypes expanded above 0.001 appeared in blood too.

Germline V gene lookup returns CDR1 SGHAT and CDR2 FQNNGV. This CDR3 has 15 residues. Germline trimming cut 2 bases from V and 5 bases from J; bases unmatched to any gene: 6. The TCR beta CDR3 regions underwent amplification using RNA transcripts as the source. The HTBI primer set served for first-round RT-PCR of the TCR CDR3. TCRdb reprocessed the multiplex PCR reads with MiXCR, giving one entry per CDR3 protein. This table holds about 600,000 distinct CDR3 sequences, about a sixth found once. Sequencing input: blood. The receptor's source is a middle-aged woman with Graves' ophthalmopathy. The V and J genes are TRBV11-2 and TRBJ2-5; 9 positions agree with TRBD2. The CDR3 DNA is TGTGCCAGCAGCTTACGCTCTAGCGGGATGGAGACCCAGTACTTC. Encoded protein: CASSLRSSGMETQYF.